This is a list of T cell receptor beta chains from one sample in a study of tumor and adjacent non-tumor tissue in lung cancer. TCRdb recomputed calls from the multiplex PCR reads with MiXCR, one row per CDR3 protein. This sample has about 66,000 distinct CDR3 sequences; around 78% occur once, and the top ten carry 28%. Sequencing was performed on lung tumor tissue. These receptors were obtained from a man in his sixties with non-small cell lung cancer. Each CDR3 is given with its conserved first and last residue.

>TRBV12-3/TRBV12-4|14
CASSFARSRREQFF
>TRBV6-5|14
CASSYLGGDENLFF
>TRBV20-1|13
CSTIELVGEKLFF
>TRBV5-4|16
CISNPIGREPGETQYF
>TRBV9|19
CASSDRDSARHLGNSPLHF
>TRBV6-1|15
CASSEAGISNQNQHF
>TRBV12-3/TRBV12-4|14
CARSFGGRSGELLF
>TRBV30|14
CAWRKQYSADTQCF
>TRBV6-5|13
CVSGYSRDTEAFF
>TRBV20-1|13
CNATGRLNTEAFF
>TRBV7-8|15
CASREREAPWGTQYF
>TRBV6-5|14
CASRRLQGGQPQHF
>TRBV29-1|15
CSVEDRERGSYEQYF
>TRBV6-5|14
CASRAGGVTDTQYF
>TRBV5-5|14
CASSLVANEETLYF
>TRBV20-1|16
CMGTSVIGSTYNEQFF
>TRBV14|14
CASSQEDSRYEQYF
>TRBV6-5|12
CASRYSRETQNF
>TRBV20-1|15
CTARDGASGINEQFF
>TRBV6-2/TRBV6-3|17
CASSYKGAPPIQETQYF
>TRBV20-1|11
CSASKGAEDFF
>TRBV6-5|13
CASSYMLNQPQYF
>TRBV20-1|10
CGTRDNEQFF
>TRBV20-1|16
CSARVGETRGNQPQHF
>TRBV12-3/TRBV12-4|14
CASGFGGRAHEQFF
>TRBV29-1|14
CNVEPKGWGNLQYF
>TRBV28|16
CASSLIADLKTGKMFF
>TRBV10-3|15
CAISNRVWGDYEQYF
>TRBV20-1|13
CSGLVENSYEQYF
>TRBV20-1|14
CNALFWAHTDTHYF
>TRBV20-1|11
CSARGATAAFF
>TRBV24-1|15
CTTSEWTGGYNEQFF
>TRBV5-6|16
CANSHSGTSGLYEQYF
>TRBV28|14
CASSLRGISYEQYF
>TRBV20-1|14
CSARNPGAGTEGFF
>TRBV19|15
CASSLPERDNYGYTF
>TRBV5-1|15
CASRRGLAGNSEQFF
>TRBV29-1|12
CSVGPTGSEAFF
>TRBV6-1|12
CASSDKVGYQYF
>TRBV5-1|13
CASSLARAYDQYF
>TRBV6-2/TRBV6-3|16
CASSVPRTEHQETQYF